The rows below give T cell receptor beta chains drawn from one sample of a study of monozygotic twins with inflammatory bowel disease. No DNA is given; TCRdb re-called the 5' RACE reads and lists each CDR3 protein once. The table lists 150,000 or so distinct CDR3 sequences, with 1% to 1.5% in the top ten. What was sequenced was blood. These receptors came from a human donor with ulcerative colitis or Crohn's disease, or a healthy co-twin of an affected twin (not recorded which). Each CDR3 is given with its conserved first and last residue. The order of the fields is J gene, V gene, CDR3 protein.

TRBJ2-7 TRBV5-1 CASSSTGAASVNYEQYF
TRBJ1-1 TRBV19 CASSIIGTEAFF
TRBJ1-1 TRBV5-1 CASSLENSGGPRGNTEAFF
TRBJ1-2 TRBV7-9 CASSPRDRAFYGYTF
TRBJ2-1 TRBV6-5 CASSARNNEQFF
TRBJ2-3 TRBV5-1 CASSNPSTDTQYF
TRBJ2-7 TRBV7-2 CASSLQDSRYEQYF
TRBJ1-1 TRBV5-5 CASSLYRGTNTEAFF
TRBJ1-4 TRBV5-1 CASSLALTAATNEKLFF
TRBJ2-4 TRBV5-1 CASSLGKGAKNIQYF
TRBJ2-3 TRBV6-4 CASSTLSRTGGPFRDTQYF
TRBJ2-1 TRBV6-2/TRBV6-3 CASPTAGKDSYNEQFF